The 5 T cell receptor beta chains reported below all come from one sample, sequenced in a study of blood T cell repertoires in COVID-19. Using immunoSEQ multiplex PCR, the repertoire was profiled, and TCRdb retains in-frame clones only, with some absent. The sample includes 60,000 to 80,000 clones, 88% of them seen just once. Material: peripheral blood. Source of these receptors: a woman between 65 and 79 years old with acute or convalescent COVID-19.

The chain has TRBV6-6 and TRBJ2-5, with D possibly matching TRBD1 (6 bases). There are 15 residues in the CDR3. V lost 6 bases and J 2 bases, leaving 16 bases between the germline ends. Germline V CDR1 and CDR2: MNHNY, SVGAGI (reference sequence). The CDR3 protein is CASSGPSQGQETQYF. The CDR3 region has the DNA TGTGCCAGCAGCGGACCTTCCCAGGGGCAAGAGACCCAGTACTTC.

The chain uses TRBV5-1 and TRBJ2-3; weak D call: TRBD1 (5 bases). V was cut by 3 bases and J by 2 bases, with 16 bases left in between. The CDR3 loop spans 16 amino acids. Germline CDR1 SGHRS, CDR2 YFSETQ. The CDR3 DNA reads TGCGCCAGCAGCTCTTTGACAGTGGCCTTCACAGATACGCAGTATTTT. Its protein is CASSSLTVAFTDTQYF. The full variable domain, rest sourced from reference TRBV5-1 and TRBJ2-3, is KAGVTQTPRYLIKTRGQQVTLSCSPISGHRSVSWYQQTPGQGLQFLFEYFSETQRNKGNFPGRFSGRQFSNSRSEMNVSTLELGDSALYLCASSSLTVAFTDTQYFGPGTRLTVL.

The chain links TRBV10-3 to TRBJ1-1; 8 bases are shared with TRBD1. The ends lost 7 bases at V and 4 bases at J; junction bases unmatched: 5. Germline CDR1 reads ENHRY; CDR2 reads SYGVKD. This CDR3 contains 13 residues. The CDR3 DNA sequence: TGTGCCATCAAACCGACAGGGGTCACTGAAGCTTTCTTT. It yields the protein CAIKPTGVTEAFF.

V is TRBV9 and J is TRBJ1-1; 8 nucleotides match TRBD1. The CDR3 sequence is 17 residues long. CDR1 is SGDLS and CDR2 is YYNGEE in the germline V gene. Trimming at V came to 4 bases and at J to 0 bases, leaving 11 bases not matched to a gene. CDR3 loop: CASSSPVDRALNTEAFF. DNA for the CDR3: TGTGCCAGCAGCTCCCCCGTGGACAGGGCCTTGAACACTGAAGCTTTCTTT.

The rearrangement uses TRBV29-1 and TRBJ1-1; maybe TRBD1 (5 bases). Germline V gene sequence: CDR1 SQVTM, CDR2 ANQGSEA. Trimming removed 4 bases from V and 0 bases from J, with 9 bases in between. The CDR3 is made up of 13 amino acids. CDR3 coding DNA: TGCAGCGTTGTCGACAGCTTGAACACTGAAGCTTTCTTT. Amino acids: CSVVDSLNTEAFF.